This section outlines one T cell receptor (beta chain) sequence together with its context. The antigen remains undetermined. This CDR3 is 15 amino acids long. TCRdb's copy holds only in-frame clones and misses some; the assay was immunoSEQ multiplex PCR. The table has approximately 72,000 clones, 70% to 85% seen once. This sample stems from a study of OX40 agonist ivuxolimab in advanced cancers. Findings and limits, study-wide: Partly responding patients at 0.1-3.0 mg/kg showed some of the smallest clonal expansion.

The clonotype comes from an adult with an advanced solid tumor such as melanoma, head and neck, liver or kidney cancer. The V call is TRBV21-1, the J call TRBJ2-1; the listed D gene, TRBD2, was not tested against the DNA. TRBV21-1 is tagged as a pseudogene. The sample was CD4+ or CD8+ T cells sorted from blood, taken in a trial of the OX40 agonist ivuxolimab. The CDR3 spells CASSKTPGLYNEQFF. For the CDR3, the DNA is TGTGCCAGCAGCAAAACCCCGGGACTTTACAATGAGCAGTTCTTC.